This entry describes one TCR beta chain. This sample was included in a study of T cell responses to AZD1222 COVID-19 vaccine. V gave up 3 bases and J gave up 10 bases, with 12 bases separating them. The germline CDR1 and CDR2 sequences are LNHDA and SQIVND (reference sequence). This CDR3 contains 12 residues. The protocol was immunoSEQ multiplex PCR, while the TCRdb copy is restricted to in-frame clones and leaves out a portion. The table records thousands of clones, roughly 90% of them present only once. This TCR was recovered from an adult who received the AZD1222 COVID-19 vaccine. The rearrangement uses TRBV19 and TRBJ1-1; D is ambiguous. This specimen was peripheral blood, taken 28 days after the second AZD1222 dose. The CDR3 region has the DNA TGTGCCAGTAGTATCAAGTCTCGTGGAGCTTTCTTT. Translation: CASSIKSRGAFF.